The sequence of this TCR beta chain was determined in a study of glioma-infiltrating T cells. The iRepertoire nested amplicon-rescue multiplex PCR amplified TCR alpha and beta CDR3s from RNA. Each CDR3 protein is one row after TCRdb ran MiXCR on the multiplex PCR reads. The sample includes around 140,000 distinct CDR3 sequences, approximately 40% of them seen just once. This clonotype was counted ten times or more. CDR3 length: 13 amino acids. The V gene's germline CDR1 is MNHNS and CDR2 SASEGT. V was trimmed by 7 bases and J by 2 bases, leaving 11 bases between them. V and J are TRBV6-1 and TRBJ1-1; tentatively, D is TRBD1 (6 bases). Material: glioma tissue, nonneoplastic brain tissue, or PBMCs (not recorded which). The sequence was obtained from a human donor with low-grade glioma or glioblastoma, undergoing nonglioma brain surgery, or in good health (not recorded which). CDR3 in DNA: TGTGCCAGCATTATAGGGGGAAACACTGAAGCTTTCTTT. Protein sequence: CASIIGGNTEAFF.